This entry is about one T cell receptor beta chain. This clonotype was observed a handful of times. Its target antigen remains unknown. Per-base quality was not reported, and no clone a single base away is much larger than it. The entry originates in a study of T cells in Graves' hyperthyroidism and ophthalmopathy (dated by TCRdb to 2018 to 2020). A note on the overall study: Peripheral blood was collected at initial diagnosis, before any treatment. Prospective prediction of ophthalmopathy was tested in an independent validation cohort of approximately 19 hyperthyroidism patients and 15 to 17 patients who later progressed to ophthalmopathy. The roughly 90 discovery patients were divided at random into training and test sets in a 7:3 ratio. Following sampling, methimazole starting at 30 mg daily was given to hyperthyroidism patients, and high-dose intravenous methylprednisolone was given to ophthalmopathy patients. TCR V-J signatures able to tell the groups apart were searched for in a discovery cohort of around 95 patients, of whom about 40 had Graves' ophthalmopathy and 55 to 65 had stable Graves' hyperthyroidism. Thyroid tissue and blood T-cell repertoires from over 5 Graves' hyperthyroidism patients were also compared in the study. According to the paper, TCR Vbeta CDR3 sequencing was carried out on 120 to 150 peripheral blood samples, which came from approximately 43 ophthalmopathy, 80 or so hyperthyroidism and about 17 progressor patients.

The TCR beta CDR3 regions were amplified from the RNA transcripts. The TCR CDR3 was subjected to a first round of RT-PCR using the HTBI primer set and the Qiagen OneStep RT-PCR kit. Libraries were constructed in a second round of multiplex PCR, after which size selection and purification were carried out. Sequencing of the libraries was done on an Illumina HiSeq2000 using paired-end 100 bp reads. The authors' pipeline ran thus. SOAPnuke was used to process the raw data, throwing out any read that contained adapters or uncalled bases, had a mean Phred below 15, or lacked an exact constant-primer or identifier match. High-quality paired reads were merged with COPE v1.2.5, and unique nucleotide sequences were defined as clonotypes. Clonotypes were aligned to IMGT TRBV, TRBD and TRBJ reference segments using MiTCR v1.1. Only V-J combinations with frequency above 0.0001, covering about 99% of repertoires, were analysed. The TCS score was defined as F50 (clonal expansion) divided by E x V (chaos), with BLOSUM62-based TCRdist calculated between CDR3 peptides within each V-J. Welch's t-statistics and random forest reduced around 550 V-J features to fewer than 15, which were used in a naive Bayes classifier (R e1071). TCRdb passed the public sequencing reads through fastp at Q25 and MiXCR, retaining productive beta sequences. Rows matching on CDR3 protein sequence are summarized as one entry with the most common DNA and genes. The V and J calls and clone size are TCRdb's, not the authors'. This sample is represented by some 500,000 distinct CDR3 sequences; approximately 24% of them were singletons. The ten largest clones take up about 11% of the sample.

CDR1 and CDR2 (SEHNR, FQNEAQ) derive from the germline V gene (reference sequence). Counted from cysteine to phenylalanine, this CDR3 has 13 amino acids. The entry retains the CDR3 DNA only, 39 bases that are in frame from base 1. V and J are truncated by 2 bases and 7 bases respectively, leaving an intervening sequence of 11 bases. Moderately to severely active disease, a Clinical Activity Score of at least 3, a NOSPECS grade of at least 4, and a duration under 3 months were present in ophthalmopathy patients. The study excluded patients with uncontrolled infections, other autoimmune diseases, pregnancy or lactation. Diagnoses were based on clinical symptoms, serum thyroxine and TRAb, thyroid ultrasound and orbital computed tomography. PBMCs were separated from roughly 9.6 ml of fresh peripheral blood using Ficoll-Paque density gradient centrifugation. Trizol reagent was used to extract total RNA, and RNA quality was then checked on an Agilent 2100 Bioanalyzer.

Overall study results and their limits: Most expanded thyroid clonotypes (frequency above 0.001) were also detected in blood, a finding suggesting that blood repertoires may reflect thyroid immune responses. Ophthalmopathy was separated from stable hyperthyroidism by a 13 V-J signature model, with approximately 85% sensitivity and around 81% specificity obtained in cross-validation and 80%/75% obtained in testing. In validation, progression to ophthalmopathy was predicted by the model with around 70% sensitivity and around 76% specificity, a median of 6.5 months before onset. Sample size was not statistically predetermined, and blinding of investigators to group allocation was not performed.

The sequence is built from TRBV7-9 and TRBJ1-1; the D gene is perhaps TRBD1, from 6 matching bases. This receptor was identified in a woman under 40 with Graves' ophthalmopathy. The sample consisted of blood. The nucleotide sequence is given as TGTGCCAGCAGCTTATCCGAGGACAGTGAAGCTTTCTTT. Its protein reads: CASSLSEDSEAFF.